This paragraph reports one T cell receptor (beta chain). CD8+ and CD4+ T cells from blood underwent TCR beta sequencing. TEMRA cells were enriched by FACS, while CD8+ and CD4+ T cells were obtained through a negative isolation that was performed magnetically. An input of about 0.5 to 1 ug of RNA was subjected to reverse transcription using random hexamers. Amplification of TCR beta CDR3 was carried out by immunoSEQ multiplex PCR, which covered 54 Vbeta and 13 Jbeta segments. TCRdb passed the immunoSEQ multiplex PCR reads through MiXCR, listing each CDR3 protein once. In the table there are 150,000 to 190,000 distinct CDR3 sequences, approximately 94% of which are singletons. This record belongs to a study of CD8 T cells in Susac syndrome. The CDR3 length is 13 residues. The V gene's germline CDR1 is LNHDA and CDR2 SQIVND (reference sequence). With V trimmed by 4 bases and J by 8 bases, 5 bases remained unmatched.

This receptor was identified in a human donor with multiple sclerosis. What was sequenced was CD8+ T cells from PBMCs. This chain connects TRBV19 to TRBJ2-4; 7 bases agree with TRBD1. As DNA, the CDR3 is TGTGCCAGTAGTAGCGACAGGGTTGACATTCAGTACTTC. Translated, it gives CASSSDRVDIQYF.